This T cell receptor beta chain was recovered during a study of control samples from healthy donors and cancer patients. The CDR3 is 13 residues long. Per the germline V gene, CDR1 is LNHDA and CDR2 is SQIVND (reference sequence). V lost 2 bases, J lost 14 bases, and 13 bases lay in between. Repertoires were generated with immunoSEQ multiplex PCR, while TCRdb's copy carries only in-frame clones and drops some. The sample has 15,000 to 18,000 clones; 80% to 90% are singletons. This sequence was found in a woman in her sixties or seventies with colorectal cancer. What was sequenced was PBMCs. The gene calls are TRBV19 and TRBJ1-6; no definite D call. Here the CDR3 DNA reads TGTGCCAGTAGTATAAGTCGGGATGTAACCCTCCACTTT. Its translation is CASSISRDVTLHF.